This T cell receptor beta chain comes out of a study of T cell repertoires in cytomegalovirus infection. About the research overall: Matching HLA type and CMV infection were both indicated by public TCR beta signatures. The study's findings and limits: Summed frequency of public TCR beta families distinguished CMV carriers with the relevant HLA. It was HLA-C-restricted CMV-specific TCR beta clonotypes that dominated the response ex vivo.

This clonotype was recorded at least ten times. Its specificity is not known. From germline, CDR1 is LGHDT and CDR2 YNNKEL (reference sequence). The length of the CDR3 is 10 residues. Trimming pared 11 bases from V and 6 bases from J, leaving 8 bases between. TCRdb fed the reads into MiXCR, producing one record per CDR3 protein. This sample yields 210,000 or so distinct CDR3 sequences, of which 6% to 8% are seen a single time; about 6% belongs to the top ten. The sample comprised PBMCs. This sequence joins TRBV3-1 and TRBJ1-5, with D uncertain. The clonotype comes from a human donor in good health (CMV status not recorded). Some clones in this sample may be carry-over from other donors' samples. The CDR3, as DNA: TGTGCCGGCAACAGTCAGCCCCAGCATTTT. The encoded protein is CAGNSQPQHF. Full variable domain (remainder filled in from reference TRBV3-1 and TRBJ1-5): DTAVSQTPKYLVTQMGNDKSIKCEQNLGHDTMYWYKQDSKKFLKIMFSYNNKELIINETVPNRFSPKSPDKAHLNLHINSLELGDSAVYFCAGNSQPQHFGDGTRLSIL.